The following is a TCR beta chain sequence with its context. These data are taken from a study of blood T cell repertoires in COVID-19. Study-wide background: Samples representing acute and convalescent COVID-19 were sourced from the United States, Italy and Spain. PBMCs, B-cell-depleted T cells, or T cells provided the cDNA or gDNA that made up the material.

The junction had 12 bases not matched to a gene; V was cut back by 6 bases and J by 3 bases. This CDR3 has 16 residues. CDR1 MNHEY and CDR2 SMNVEV come from the germline V gene (reference sequence). The authors' processing: Quantification of nucleated cells was approximated via reference gene primer amplification. The method was immunoSEQ multiplex PCR; TCRdb's version includes in-frame clones alone and lacks a portion of them. That table gives V, J and clone size, and the DNA gave D and trimming. This table has 87,000 or so clones, over 75% appearing once. Sequenced sample: peripheral blood. The receptor comes from an elderly woman with COVID-19, enrolled during active disease. The chain recombines TRBV27 with TRBJ2-7; 9 nucleotides match TRBD2. CDR3 sequence reads: CASRSVRREGRYEQYF. The CDR3 region has the DNA TGTGCCAGCAGGAGTGTAAGGCGGGAGGGCCGCTACGAGCAGTACTTC.